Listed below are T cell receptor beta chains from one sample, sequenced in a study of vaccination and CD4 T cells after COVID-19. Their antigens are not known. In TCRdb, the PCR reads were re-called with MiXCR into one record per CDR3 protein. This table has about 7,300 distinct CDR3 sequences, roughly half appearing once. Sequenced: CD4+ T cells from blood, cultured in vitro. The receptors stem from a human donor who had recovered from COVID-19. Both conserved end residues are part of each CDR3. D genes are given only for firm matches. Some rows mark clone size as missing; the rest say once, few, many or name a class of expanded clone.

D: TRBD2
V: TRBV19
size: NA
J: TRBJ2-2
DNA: TGTGCCAGTATGAAGACTAGCGGAAGAAACACCGGGGAGCTGTTTTTT
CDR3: CASMKTSGRNTGELFF

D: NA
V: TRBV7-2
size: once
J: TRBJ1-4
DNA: TGTGCCAGCAGCTCCGGTCTACAGGGTGAGGCGGAAAAACTGTTTTTT
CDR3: CASSSGLQGEAEKLFF

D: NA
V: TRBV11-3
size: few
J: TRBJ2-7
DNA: TGTGCCAGCAGCCCCAGTTGGGGCTTCAACGAGCAGTACTTC
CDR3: CASSPSWGFNEQYF

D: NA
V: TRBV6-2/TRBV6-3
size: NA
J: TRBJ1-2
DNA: TGTGCCAGCAGCCGCGGGACCGGGGTGAGCTACACCTTC
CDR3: CASSRGTGVSYTF

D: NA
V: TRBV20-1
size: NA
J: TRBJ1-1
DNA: TGCAGTGCTAAACGGGGCAGGAACACTGAAGCTTTCTTT
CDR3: CSAKRGRNTEAFF

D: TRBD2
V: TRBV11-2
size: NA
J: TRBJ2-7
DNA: TGTGCCAGCAGGCCTAGCGGGCCCTACGAGCAGTACTTC
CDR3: CASRPSGPYEQYF

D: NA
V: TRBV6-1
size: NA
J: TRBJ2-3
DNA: TGTGCCAGCGGGAGTTGGACAGATACGCAGTATTTT
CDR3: CASGSWTDTQYF

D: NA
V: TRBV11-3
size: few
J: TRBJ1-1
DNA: TGTGCCAGCAGCCCCGGCCGGGGGAACACTGAAGCTTTCTTT
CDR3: CASSPGRGNTEAFF

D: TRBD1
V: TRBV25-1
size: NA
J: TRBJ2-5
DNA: TGTGCCAGCAGTGCCGTGGCAGGGGGCAACCAAGAGACCCAGTACTTC
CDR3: CASSAVAGGNQETQYF

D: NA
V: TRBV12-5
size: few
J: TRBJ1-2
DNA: TGTGCTAGTGGTTTTGGGTCCCCAATCTATGGCTACACCTTC
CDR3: CASGFGSPIYGYTF

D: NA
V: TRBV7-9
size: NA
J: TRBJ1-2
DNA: TGTGCCAGCAGCTTCGGGGGGCAAGGCTACACCTTC
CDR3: CASSFGGQGYTF

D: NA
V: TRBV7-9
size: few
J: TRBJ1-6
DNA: TGTGCCAGCAGCTTTGGGGGAGAACCCCTCCACTTT
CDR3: CASSFGGEPLHF

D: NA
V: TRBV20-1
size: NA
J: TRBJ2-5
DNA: TGCAGTGCTAGTCCCACGGGGTTCGGAGAGACCCAGTACTTC
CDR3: CSASPTGFGETQYF

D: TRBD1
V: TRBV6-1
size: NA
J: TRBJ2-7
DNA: TGTGCCAGCAGGGACAGGGGCTACGAGCAGTACTTC
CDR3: CASRDRGYEQYF

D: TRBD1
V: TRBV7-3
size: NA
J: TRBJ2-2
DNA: TGTGCCAGCAGCTTCGCCGGGACAGGGGCCGGGGAGCTGTTTTTT
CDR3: CASSFAGTGAGELFF

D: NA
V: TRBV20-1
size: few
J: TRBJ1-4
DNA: TGCAGTGCTAGAGGGGACGAAAAACTGTTTTTT
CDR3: CSARGDEKLFF

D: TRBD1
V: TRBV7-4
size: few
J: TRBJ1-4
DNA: TGTGCCAGCAGCATGGACAGGGGGCGACTCTGGGAAAAACTGTTTTTT
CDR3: CASSMDRGRLWEKLFF

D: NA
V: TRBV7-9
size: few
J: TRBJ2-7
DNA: TGTGCCAGCAGCTTAGAGCCCTACGAGCAGTACTTC
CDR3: CASSLEPYEQYF

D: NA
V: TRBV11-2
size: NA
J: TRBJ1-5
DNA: TGTGCCAGCAGTCGGGGGTCCGATCAGCCCCAGCATTTT
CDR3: CASSRGSDQPQHF

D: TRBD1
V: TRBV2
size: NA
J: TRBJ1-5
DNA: TGTGCCAGCAGTGAGAGGGGGCCCAATCAGCCCCAGCATTTT
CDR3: CASSERGPNQPQHF

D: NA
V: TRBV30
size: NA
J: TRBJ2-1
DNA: TGTGCCTGCAACACAGGGTTTCGGTTCAATGAGCAGTTCTTC
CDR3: CACNTGFRFNEQFF

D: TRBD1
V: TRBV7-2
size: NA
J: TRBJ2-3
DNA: TGTGCCAGCAGTACCCAGGGGGCGTCGGATACGCAGTATTTT
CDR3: CASSTQGASDTQYF

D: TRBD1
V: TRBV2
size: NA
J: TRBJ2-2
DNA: TGTGCCAGCAGGGAACCCAGGGGGCGAGTGGCCACCGGGGAGCTGTTTTTT
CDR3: CASREPRGRVATGELFF

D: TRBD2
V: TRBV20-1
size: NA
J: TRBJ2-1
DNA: TGCAGTGCTTCAAAACTAGCGGGAGACTACAATGAGCAGTTCTTC
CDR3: CSASKLAGDYNEQFF

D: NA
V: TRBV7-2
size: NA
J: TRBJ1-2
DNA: TGTGCCAGCAGCTTACTAACCCGGGACGGCGATGGCTACACCTTC
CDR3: CASSLLTRDGDGYTF

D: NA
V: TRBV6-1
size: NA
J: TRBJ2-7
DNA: TGTGCCAGCAGTGGACGGGGAGCCGGATACGAGCAGTACTTC
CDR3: CASSGRGAGYEQYF

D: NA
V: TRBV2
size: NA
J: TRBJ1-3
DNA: TGTGCCAGCGATAAGGGAGGCTCTGGAAACACCATATATTTT
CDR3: CASDKGGSGNTIYF

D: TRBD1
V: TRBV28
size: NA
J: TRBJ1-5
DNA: TGTGCCAGCAGTTTATTGACAGGGGTCAGCAATCAGCCCCAGCATTTT
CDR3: CASSLLTGVSNQPQHF

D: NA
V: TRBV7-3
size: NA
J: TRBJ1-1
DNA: TGTGCCAGCTCGAATGGGGGGGGCACTGAAGCTTTCTTT
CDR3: CASSNGGGTEAFF

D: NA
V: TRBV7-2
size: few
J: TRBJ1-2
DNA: TGTGCCAGCAGCCTACAGGCCGGAGCTCGGGATGGCTACACCTTC
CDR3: CASSLQAGARDGYTF

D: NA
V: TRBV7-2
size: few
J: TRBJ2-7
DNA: TGTGCCAGCAGCGATAGACTTAGGAGCTCCTACGAGCAGTACTTC
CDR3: CASSDRLRSSYEQYF

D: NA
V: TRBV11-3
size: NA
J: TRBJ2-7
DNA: TGTGCCAGCAGCTTATTTCAGGAACTAGGCGACGAGCAGTACTTC
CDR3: CASSLFQELGDEQYF

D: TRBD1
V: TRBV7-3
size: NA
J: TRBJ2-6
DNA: TGTGCCAGCAGCTTATCCCCTGCGGACAGGGGTCTCGGTGGGGCCAACGTCCTGACTTTC
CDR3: CASSLSPADRGLGGANVLTF

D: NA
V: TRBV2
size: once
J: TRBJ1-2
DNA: TGTGCCAGCAGTGATGGAACCTTATACTATGGCTACACCTTC
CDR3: CASSDGTLYYGYTF

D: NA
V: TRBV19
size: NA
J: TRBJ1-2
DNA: TGTGCCACCATAGACAGGTCAGCTAACTATGGCTACACCTTC
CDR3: CATIDRSANYGYTF

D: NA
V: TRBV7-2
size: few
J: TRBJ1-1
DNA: TGTGCCAGCAGCTTAGCCAGCATGAACACTGAAGCTTTCTTT
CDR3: CASSLASMNTEAFF

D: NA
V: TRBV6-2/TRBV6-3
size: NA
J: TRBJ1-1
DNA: TGTGCCAGCAGTTACTGGGGGAACACTGAAGCTTTCTTT
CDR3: CASSYWGNTEAFF